The entry below gives a single T cell receptor beta chain sequence along with its context. The sample comes from a study of blood T cell repertoires in COVID-19. At the level of the study: Samples taken during acute and convalescent COVID-19 were collected in the United States, Italy and Spain. PBMCs, B-cell-depleted T cells, or T cells were the source of the cDNA or gDNA that made up the material.

The CDR3 runs 11 residues. The V end was cut by 8 bases, the J end by 2 bases, with 6 bases between. The V gene's germline CDR1 is SNHLY and CDR2 FYNNEI. The data were produced by immunoSEQ multiplex PCR, yet TCRdb's version contains in-frame clones alone and is incomplete. The sample lists about 68,000 clones, 75% to 95% occurring once. Sequenced: peripheral blood. This sequence originates from a man aged 40-49 years with COVID-19, enrolled during active disease. The chain employs TRBV2 and TRBJ2-5; tentatively, D is TRBD1 (6 bases). This CDR3 reads CASDRQETQYF. The CDR3 bases are TGTGCCAGCGACAGGCAAGAGACCCAGTACTTC.